The present entry profiles one TCR beta chain with its context. Its antigen is as yet unknown. This sample was included in a study of T cell responses to AZD1222 COVID-19 vaccine. About the study: Pooled together were second doses at about 4 or about 12 weeks. Study results and limitations: Spike-specific TCR breadth and depth went up after people got two AZD1222 doses.

V was pared by 5 bases and J by 5 bases, with 10 bases of the junction left unmatched. The germline gives CDR1 SGHAT, CDR2 FQNNGV. The CDR3 runs to 18 residues. Produced via immunoSEQ multiplex PCR; TCRdb's table is partial and in-frame only. This sample has some 170,000 clones, with more than 90% found just once. The genes are TRBV11-2 and TRBJ2-2; 14 bases map to TRBD2. This sequence was found in an adult in good health. Material: peripheral blood, obtained on day 0 of AZD1222 vaccination. As DNA, the CDR3 is TGTGCCAGCAGCCCACGACTAGCGGGAGGGCGGGGAACCGGGGAGCTGTTTTTT. It is translated as CASSPRLAGGRGTGELFF.